These 8 T cell receptor beta chains were sequenced from one sample in a study of blood T cell repertoires in COVID-19 (dated by TCRdb to the early 2020s). Receptors were amplified or captured by the immunoSEQ multiplex PCR assay. Held by TCRdb, this immuneACCESS table contains in-frame sequences only and omits some clones. Under half of the omission traces to an unresolved V gene where checked; the cause of the rest is unknown. The sample profile shows approximately 280,000 clones; around 89% of them were found once. The ten most abundant clones make up about 1.5% of the sample. The sample was PBMCs or T cells enriched from blood (not recorded which). The receptors here all came from a woman under 30 with acute COVID-19.

The rearrangement joins TRBV3-1 (or the pseudogene TRBV3-2) to TRBJ1-2; no clear D. The germline gives CDR1 LGHDT, CDR2 YNNKEL (reference sequence). The CDR3 spans 12 residues. The ends were cut back, 3 bases at V and 8 bases at J, with 10 bases in the middle. The CDR3 sequence is CASSHPGEGYTF. The DNA of the CDR3 is TGTGCCAGCAGCCACCCGGGTGAGGGCTACACCTTC.

J is TRBJ1-6 and V is TRBV5-1; TRBD1 matches 9 bases. Trimming took 0 bases from V and 13 from J; bases not matched to a gene: 11. The CDR3 consists of 16 residues. CDR1 is SGHRS, CDR2 YFSETQ, per germline. This chain's CDR3 is CASSLVTGGNLSPLHF. In nucleotides, the CDR3 is TGCGCCAGCAGCTTGGTGACAGGGGGGAATCTGTCGCCCCTCCACTTT.

The CDR3 spells CASTLTGADYGYTF. CDR3 coding DNA: TGTGCCAGCACCCTGACAGGGGCGGACTATGGCTACACCTTC. The chain recombines TRBV7-9 with TRBJ1-2, with TRBD1 identical over 8 bases. Trimming cost V 7 bases and J 3 bases; bases outside gene matches: 7. Per the germline V gene, CDR1 is SEHNR and CDR2 is FQNEAQ (reference sequence). The CDR3 is 14 residues long. The full variable domain, completed using reference TRBV7-9 and TRBJ1-2, is DTGVSQNPRHKITKRGQNVTFRCDPISEHNRLYWYRQTLGQGPEFLTYFQNEAQLEKSRLLSDRFSAERPKGSFSTLEIQRTEQGDSAMYLCASTLTGADYGYTFGSGTRLTVV.

V usage is TRBV5-5 and J usage is TRBJ2-3; TRBD1 agrees at 10 bases. Trimming took 4 bases from V and 15 from J; bases not matched to a gene: 20. The CDR3 has 16 residues. CDR1 is SGHKS, CDR2 YYEKEE, per germline (reference sequence). Written as DNA, the CDR3 is TGTGCCAGCAGCATGCTGACAGGGGGCCCTTCGCGGGAGCCTTATTTT. Protein: CASSMLTGGPSREPYF. Together with reference TRBV5-5 and TRBJ2-3, the CDR3 gives the full variable domain: DAGVTQSPTHLIKTRGQQVTLRCSPISGHKSVSWYQQVLGQGPQFIFQYYEKEERGRGNFPDRFSARQFPNYSSELNVNALLLGDSALYLCASSMLTGGPSREPYFGPGTRLTVL.

Here the CDR3 DNA reads TGTGCCAGTAGTACCCGGGGCACTGAAGCTTTCTTT. As protein: CASSTRGTEAFF. The chain recombines TRBV19 with TRBJ1-1; D gene ambiguous. Germline loops: CDR1 LNHDA, CDR2 SQIVND (reference sequence). V dropped 4 bases and J dropped 4 bases, with 7 bases sitting between them. The CDR3 loop spans 12 amino acids.

This clone appeared a single time. This rearrangement joins TRBV29-1 to TRBJ2-4; 10 bases fit TRBD1. The ends lost 5 bases at V and 3 bases at J; junction bases unmatched: 7. Germline-derived CDR1 and CDR2 are SQVTM and ANQGSEA. The CDR3 extends over 15 amino acids. The CDR3 loop is CSVLGTGVIKNIQYF. The DNA of the CDR3 is TGCAGCGTTCTCGGGACAGGGGTTATCAAAAACATTCAGTACTTC.

This clone came up a few times. The V gene is TRBV7-9, the J gene TRBJ2-5; TRBD2 matches at 7 bases. The V segment lost 5 bases and the J segment 4 bases; nucleotides outside the gene matches: 7. From germline, CDR1 is SEHNR and CDR2 FQNEAQ (reference sequence). The length of the CDR3 is 14 residues. CDR3 loop: CASSPRTSTETQYF. CDR3 nucleotides: TGTGCCAGCAGCCCCCGGACTAGTACAGAGACCCAGTACTTC.

The chain joins TRBV5-1 to TRBJ2-2; D is uncertain. The V end was cut by 5 bases, the J end by 0 bases, with 8 bases between. This CDR3 region has 14 residues. The germline V gene encodes CDR1 SGHRS and CDR2 YFSETQ. In DNA form, the CDR3 reads TGCGCCAGCAGGATTGAGCCGAACACCGGGGAGCTGTTTTTT. Translating gives CASRIEPNTGELFF.